This T cell receptor (beta chain) is from a study of blood T cells in healthy people across ages. The use of a sample-barcoded 5' primer and a J-beta primer mix characterized a second PCR of roughly 7 to 11 cycles. TCRdb independently ran MiXCR on the 5' RACE reads; one entry per CDR3 protein. The data show 1,800,000 or so distinct CDR3 sequences, 39% seen once. The people who gave samples were healthy Caucasians from Russia, aged about 6 to 95. This clonotype was counted only a few times. This CDR3 has 12 residues. Trimming took off 8 bases at V and 5 bases at J, with 13 bases between the two ends. The sequence came from a human donor in good health. Sequencing was done on a sample of blood. The gene calls are TRBV12-3 or TRBV12-4 and TRBJ2-7; D tentatively fits TRBD1 or TRBD2 (6 bases each). The DNA of the CDR3 is TGTGCCAGCGGACAGTTAGCGGACGAGCAGTACTTC. Protein sequence: CASGQLADEQYF.